This T cell receptor beta chain was sequenced during a study of type 1 and type 2 diabetes patients. Study-wide background: CD4+ or CD8+ T cells were positively selected from PBMCs with microbeads.

Standard classification criteria confirmed type 1 or type 2 diabetes in all patients. In the case of this clonotype: The antigen remains undetermined. One junction end does not reproduce the germline sequence, and a read error may be involved.

PCR was run on genomic DNA. The TCR beta CDR3 region was amplified using 30 forward and 13 reverse primers. Via MiXCR, TCRdb re-called the multiplex PCR reads, giving one row per CDR3 protein. The table lists about 250,000 distinct CDR3 sequences, around 47% of them singletons, with roughly an eighth in the top ten. Study conclusions and caveats: Type 2 diabetes patients had few highly-expanded CD4+ clones, median one.

Sequencing was carried out using peripheral blood mononuclear cells (PBMCs). This TCR was recovered from a man in his late teens or twenties with type 2 diabetes.

CDR3 region: CSARDPDSSEQYF. DNA for the CDR3: TGCAGTGCCCGGGATCCAGATTCCTCCGAGCAGTACTTC. The V and J genes are TRBV20-1 and TRBJ2-7, with D perhaps TRBD2 (5 bases). The germline gives CDR1 DFQATT, CDR2 SNEGSKA (reference sequence). This CDR3 has 13 residues.